This T cell receptor (beta chain) was captured in a study of OX40 agonist ivuxolimab in advanced cancers. Study outcomes and limitations: Expanded clones belonging to CD8+ T cells outnumbered, on average, those of CD4+.

This clone was counted once. The target antigen is unknown. Patients with a history of autoimmune disease or on systemic immunosuppression were excluded. Sampling of blood occurred at baseline, cycle 4 day 1, and cycle 7 day 1. Trimming took off 0 bases at V and 4 bases at J, with 9 bases between the two ends. Germline values: CDR1 LGHNA, CDR2 YNFKEQ. The CDR3 is made up of 15 amino acids. Sequencing used immunoSEQ multiplex PCR; TCRdb keeps in-frame clones, though not all of them. The table includes roughly 60,000 clones, 91% detected once. The V call is TRBV4-2, the J call TRBJ2-2; no reliable D call. Sequencing used CD4+ or CD8+ T cells sorted from blood, obtained in a trial of the OX40 agonist ivuxolimab. The TCR sequence derives from an adult with an advanced solid tumor such as melanoma, head and neck, liver or kidney cancer. The CDR3: CASSQDLLGTGELFF. DNA of the CDR3: TGTGCCAGCAGCCAAGATCTACTCGGCACCGGGGAGCTGTTTTTT.